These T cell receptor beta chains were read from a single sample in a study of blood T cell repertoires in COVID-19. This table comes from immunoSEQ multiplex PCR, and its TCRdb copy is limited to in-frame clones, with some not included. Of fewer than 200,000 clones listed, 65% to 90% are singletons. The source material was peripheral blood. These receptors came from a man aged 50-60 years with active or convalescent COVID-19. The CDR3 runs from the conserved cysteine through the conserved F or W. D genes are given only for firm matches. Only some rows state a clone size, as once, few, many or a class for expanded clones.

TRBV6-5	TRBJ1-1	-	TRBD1	CASSYRTGSNTEAFF	TGTGCCAGCAGTTATAGGACAGGGAGCAACACTGAAGCTTTCTTT
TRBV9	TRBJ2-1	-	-	CASSVAPGLQTSNEQFF	TGTGCCAGCAGCGTAGCCCCAGGACTACAGACGTCAAATGAGCAGTTCTTC
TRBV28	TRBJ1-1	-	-	CASIQRTGSTEAFF	TGTGCCAGCATCCAACGAACAGGGTCCACTGAAGCTTTCTTT
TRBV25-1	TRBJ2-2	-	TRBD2	CASRGLGNTGELFF	TGTGCCAGCAGGGGACTAGGGAACACCGGGGAGCTGTTTTTT
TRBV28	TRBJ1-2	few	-	CASTLPGNYGYTF	TGTGCCAGCACCCTCCCGGGAAACTATGGCTACACCTTC
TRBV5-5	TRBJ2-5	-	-	CASSFIGGETQYF	TGTGCCAGCAGCTTCATCGGGGGAGAGACCCAGTACTTC
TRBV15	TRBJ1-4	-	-	CATSWAQEAEKLFF	TGTGCCACCAGCTGGGCCCAGGAAGCTGAAAAACTGTTTTTT
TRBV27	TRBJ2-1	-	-	CASRRGEAVRYRDEQFF	TGTGCCAGCAGGCGAGGTGAGGCCGTACGGTACAGGGATGAGCAGTTCTTC
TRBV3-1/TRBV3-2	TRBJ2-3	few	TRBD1	CASSPGTGDAGTQYF	TGTGCCAGCTCCCCCGGGACAGGGGACGCAGGTACGCAGTATTTT
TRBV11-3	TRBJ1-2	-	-	CASSAQTPRQNYGYTF	TGTGCCAGCAGCGCACAAACGCCCAGACAGAACTATGGCTACACCTTC
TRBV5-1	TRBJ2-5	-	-	CASSLVSSQETQYF	TGCGCCAGCAGCTTGGTTTCCAGCCAAGAGACCCAGTACTTC
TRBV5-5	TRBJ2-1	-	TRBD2	CASSLSGTSGSREQFF	TGTGCCAGCAGCCTATCCGGGACTAGCGGGTCTCGTGAGCAGTTCTTC
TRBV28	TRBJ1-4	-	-	CASSMGTLNEKLFF	TGTGCCAGCAGTATGGGGACACTTAATGAAAAACTGTTTTTT
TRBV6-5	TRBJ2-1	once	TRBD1	CASSSDRGNEQFF	TGTGCCAGCAGTTCCGACAGGGGGAATGAGCAGTTCTTC
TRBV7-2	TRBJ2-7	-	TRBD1	CASRESGTGVDEQYF	TGTGCCAGCAGAGAGTCCGGGACAGGGGTCGACGAGCAGTACTTC
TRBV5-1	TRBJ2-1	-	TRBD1	CASSKRQGEQFF	TGCGCCAGCAGCAAGAGACAGGGTGAGCAGTTCTTC
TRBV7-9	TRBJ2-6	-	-	CASTGLLRSFSGANVLTF	TGTGCCAGCACCGGCTTGTTACGTTCGTTCTCTGGGGCCAACGTCCTGACTTTC
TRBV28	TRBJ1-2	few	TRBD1	CASRPGTGGSGYTF	TGTGCCAGCAGGCCCGGGACAGGGGGAAGTGGCTACACCTTC
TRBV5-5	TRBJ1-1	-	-	CASSLLVGGNTEAFF	TGTGCCAGCAGCTTGTTAGTAGGAGGCAACACTGAAGCTTTCTTT
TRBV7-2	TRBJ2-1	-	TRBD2	CAGKSGGSYNEQFF	TGTGCCGGAAAAAGCGGGGGCTCCTACAATGAGCAGTTCTTC
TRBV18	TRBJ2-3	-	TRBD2	CASSSAGASTDTQYF	TGTGCCAGCTCGTCAGCGGGGGCGAGCACAGATACGCAGTATTTT